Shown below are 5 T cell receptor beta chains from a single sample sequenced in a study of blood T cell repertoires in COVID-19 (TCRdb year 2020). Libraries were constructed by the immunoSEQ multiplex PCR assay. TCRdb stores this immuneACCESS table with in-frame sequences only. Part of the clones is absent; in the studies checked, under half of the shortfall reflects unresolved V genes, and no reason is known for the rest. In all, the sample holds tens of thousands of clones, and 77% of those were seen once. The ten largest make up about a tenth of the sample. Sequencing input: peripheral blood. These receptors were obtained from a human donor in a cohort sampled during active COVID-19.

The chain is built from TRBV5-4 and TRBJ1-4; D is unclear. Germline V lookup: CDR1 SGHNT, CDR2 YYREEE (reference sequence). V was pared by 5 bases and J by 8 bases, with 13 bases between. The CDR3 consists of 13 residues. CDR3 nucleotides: TGTGCCAGCAGGCCACCAGGATCGGAAAAACTGTTTTTT. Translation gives CASRPPGSEKLFF.

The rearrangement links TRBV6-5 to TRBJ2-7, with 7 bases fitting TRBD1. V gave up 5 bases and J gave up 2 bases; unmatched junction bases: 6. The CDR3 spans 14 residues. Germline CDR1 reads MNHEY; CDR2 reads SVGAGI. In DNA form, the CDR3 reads TGTGCCAGCAGTCGGGACAGAGAGACCTACGAGCAGTACTTC. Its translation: CASSRDRETYEQYF.

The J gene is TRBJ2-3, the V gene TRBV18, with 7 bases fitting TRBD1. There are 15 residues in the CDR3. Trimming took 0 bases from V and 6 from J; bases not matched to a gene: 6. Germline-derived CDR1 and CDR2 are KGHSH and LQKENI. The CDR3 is CASSPPSQGDDTQYF. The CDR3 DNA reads TGTGCCAGCTCACCACCGTCTCAGGGGGACGATACGCAGTATTTT.

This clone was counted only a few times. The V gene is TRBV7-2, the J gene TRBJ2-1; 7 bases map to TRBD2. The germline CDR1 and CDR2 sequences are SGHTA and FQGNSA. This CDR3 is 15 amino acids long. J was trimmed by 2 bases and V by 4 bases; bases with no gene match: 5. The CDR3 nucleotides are TGTGCCAGCAGCTCGACTAGCATCCCCTACAATGAGCAGTTCTTC. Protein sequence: CASSSTSIPYNEQFF.

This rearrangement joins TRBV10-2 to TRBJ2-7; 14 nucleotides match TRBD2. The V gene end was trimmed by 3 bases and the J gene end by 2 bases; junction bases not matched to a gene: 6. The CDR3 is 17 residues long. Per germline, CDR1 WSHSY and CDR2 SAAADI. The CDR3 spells CASSDRTSGGLPYEQYF. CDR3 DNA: TGCGCCAGCAGTGACAGGACTAGCGGGGGGTTACCCTACGAGCAGTACTTC.